The clone carrying this T cell receptor (beta chain) was counted once. The CDR3 contains 15 residues. Germline CDR1 is SGHRS and CDR2 is YFSETQ. V lost 5 bases and J 8 bases, leaving 19 bases between the germline ends. Sequencing was performed with immunoSEQ multiplex PCR; in TCRdb, only in-frame clones are kept and a portion is missing. The sample yields tens of thousands of clones, roughly 90% seen once. The entry originates in a study of preoperative IRX-2 immunotherapy in early breast cancer. Treatment described: preoperative locoregional IRX-2 cytokine immunotherapy. The TCR originated in a human donor with breast cancer. The sample consisted of tumor tissue, taken after IRX-2 immunotherapy. The V call is TRBV5-1, the J call TRBJ1-4; no reliable D call. CDR3 sequence: CASRRTDDEREKLFF. The DNA for the CDR3 is TGCGCCAGCAGAAGGACGGATGACGAACGAGAAAAACTGTTTTTT.